This TCR beta chain was observed in a study of early T cells in non-severe SARS-CoV-2 infection (TCRdb year 2021). Background for the entire study: Bulk RNA from unsorted whole blood was used for TCR sequencing, so alpha and beta chains could not be paired. Results the study describes overall, beyond this receptor: Matching against VDJdb was skewed toward anti-spike CD8 responses, likely underestimated virus-specific expansions, and missed private and CD4 specificities.

The library was built by means of 5' RACE. Sequencing used a NextSeq 500. In the TCR library protocol, unique molecular identifiers were attached to individual cDNA molecules to correct for PCR bias and sequencing error. TCR alpha and beta chains were both sequenced, and the abundances of alpha and beta sequences in each sample were closely correlated with each other. Turning to the authors' computational methods: Decombinator V4 was used to perform V gene, J gene and CDR3 annotation of TCR sequences. Expanded TCRs were defined as changing significantly between any two time points under a Poisson model with p below 0.0001. Abundances of TCRs were expressed as counts per million after normalisation to the total number of TCRs sequenced in each sample. TRAV1-2 paired with TRAJ12, TRAJ20 or TRAJ33 defined MAIT TCRs, while TRAV10 paired with TRAJ18 defined iNKT TCRs. VDJdb, accessed on 1 November 2021, was searched for TCRs annotated for CMV, EBV and SARS-CoV-2, and TCRs annotated for more than one antigen were excluded. In TCRdb, the public reads were trimmed at Q25 with fastp and aligned with MiXCR, with productive beta chains retained. Rows with a matching CDR3 protein are joined into one entry that keeps the most common DNA and genes. TCRdb assigned the V and J calls; the authors' analysis was not used. The sample records tens of thousands of distinct CDR3 sequences, approximately 5.6% of which are singletons. The top ten hold approximately 3.4% of the sample.

The germline V gene encodes CDR1 SGHNT and CDR2 YYREEE (reference sequence). Taken from cysteine to phenylalanine, the CDR3 has 14 residues. Of the read, only the CDR3 DNA is kept; its 42 bases are in frame from base 1. Trimming costs V 4 bases and J 2 bases, and their ends lie 9 bases apart. At least ten counts were recorded for this clonotype. What this receptor recognizes is not known. No per-base quality is available; no much larger clone lies one base away. A case-control design nested within a healthcare worker cohort in London, UK, was used, with weekly nasopharyngeal swab PCR tests and blood sampling performed. Healthcare workers were recruited between 23 and 31 March 2020, during the week of the UK lockdown, and were followed weekly for up to about 15 weeks.

This sequence originates from an adult who was a healthcare worker with PCR-confirmed SARS-CoV-2 infection or an uninfected control (not recorded which). The specimen was whole blood. This receptor chain uses TRBV5-4 and TRBJ2-2; the D gene remains uncertain. The CDR3: CASSRPSNTGELFF. The bases read TGTGCCAGCAGCAGACCATCCAACACCGGGGAGCTGTTTTTT.